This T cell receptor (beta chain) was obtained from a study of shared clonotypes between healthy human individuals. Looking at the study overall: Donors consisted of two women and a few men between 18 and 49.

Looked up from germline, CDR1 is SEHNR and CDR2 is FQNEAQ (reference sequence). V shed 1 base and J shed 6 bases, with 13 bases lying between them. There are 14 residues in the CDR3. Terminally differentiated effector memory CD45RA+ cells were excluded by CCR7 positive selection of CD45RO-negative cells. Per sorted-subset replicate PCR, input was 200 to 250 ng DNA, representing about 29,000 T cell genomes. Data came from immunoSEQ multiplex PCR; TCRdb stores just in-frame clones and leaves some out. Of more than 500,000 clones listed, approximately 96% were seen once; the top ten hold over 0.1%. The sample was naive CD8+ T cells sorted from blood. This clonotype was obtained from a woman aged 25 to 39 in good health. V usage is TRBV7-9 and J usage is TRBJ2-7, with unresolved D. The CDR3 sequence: CASSLEFLSPEQYF. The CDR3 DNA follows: TGTGCCAGCAGCTTAGAATTTCTATCTCCCGAGCAGTACTTC.